Listed below are T cell receptor beta chains from one sample, sequenced in a study of blood T cell repertoires in COVID-19. The table came from immunoSEQ multiplex PCR; TCRdb's copy has only in-frame clones and leaves some out. The data show about 89,000 clones, about 74% seen once. Sequences were obtained from peripheral blood. Receptors originate from a human donor in a cohort sampled during active COVID-19. CDR3s include the opening cysteine and the closing phenylalanine or tryptophan.

J,V,CDR3
TRBJ2-2,TRBV15,CATSRVTVTGELFF
TRBJ1-1,TRBV19,CASSVRGTEAFF
TRBJ1-2,TRBV7-9,CASSSPPGQGTANYGYTF
TRBJ2-5,TRBV6-2/TRBV6-3,CAGSRPDRGLETQYF
TRBJ1-1,TRBV28,CASSLTGPPNTEAFF
TRBJ1-3,TRBV3-1/TRBV3-2,CASSQGAGQGGNTIYF
TRBJ1-5,TRBV7-2,CASSWDSGNQPQHF
TRBJ2-3,TRBV9,CASSVESSGRRSDTQYF
TRBJ2-7,TRBV5-1,CASSPDSLYEQYF
TRBJ2-1,TRBV9,CASNLLGGDRGQNEQFF
TRBJ2-1,TRBV19,CASSRTQGAREQFF